Listed below are T cell receptor beta chains from one sample, sequenced in a study of identical twins. TCRdb used MiXCR to reprocess the 5' RACE reads, holding one entry per CDR3 protein. The sample lists approximately 590,000 distinct CDR3 sequences, just under 10% occurring once. The same sample was also used in a study of yellow fever vaccine responses in identical twins.

The sample was PBMCs. The receptor source for this set is a woman younger than 30 in good health. CDR3s include the opening cysteine and the closing phenylalanine or tryptophan. Each record gives: D gene, V gene, J gene, clone size, CDR3 DNA, CDR3 protein. The D gene is left open where the match is weak. Size is omitted from some rows. Given values are once, few, many or a class for expanded clones.

D gene: TRBD2; V gene: TRBV7-2; J gene: TRBJ2-7; clone size: NA; CDR3 DNA: TGTGCCAGCAGCTTAGTTGGTAGCGGGGTTTCCTACGAGCAGTACTTC; CDR3 protein: CASSLVGSGVSYEQYF
D gene: NA; V gene: TRBV29-1; J gene: TRBJ1-1; clone size: NA; CDR3 DNA: TGCAGCGTTGACCTGGGGGCAGGGATCAGCGAAGCTTTCTTT; CDR3 protein: CSVDLGAGISEAFF
D gene: TRBD2; V gene: TRBV14; J gene: TRBJ2-7; clone size: few; CDR3 DNA: TGTGCCAGCAGCCAAGTAGGTCGAGGTGGCGGGAGGTCCTACGAGCAGTACTTC; CDR3 protein: CASSQVGRGGGRSYEQYF
D gene: NA; V gene: TRBV12-3/TRBV12-4; J gene: TRBJ2-7; clone size: many; CDR3 DNA: TGTGCCAGCAGTTTATCCGGGAGTTTCAACGAGCAGTACTTC; CDR3 protein: CASSLSGSFNEQYF
D gene: TRBD1; V gene: TRBV20-1; J gene: TRBJ2-2; clone size: many; CDR3 DNA: TGCAGTGCGCAACCCCGTGGGACAGGGGTCACCGGGGAGCTGTTTTTT; CDR3 protein: CSAQPRGTGVTGELFF
D gene: NA; V gene: TRBV7-8; J gene: TRBJ1-5; clone size: few; CDR3 DNA: TGTGCCAGCAGCTTAGGGTCAGATAGCAATCAGCCCCAGCATTTT; CDR3 protein: CASSLGSDSNQPQHF
D gene: NA; V gene: TRBV29-1; J gene: TRBJ2-7; clone size: NA; CDR3 DNA: TGCAGCGCGCTCATCGTAATCGGGAACGAGCAGTACTTC; CDR3 protein: CSALIVIGNEQYF
D gene: NA; V gene: TRBV21-1; J gene: TRBJ2-1; clone size: many; CDR3 DNA: TGTGCCAGCAGCAAATTTACAGCGAGCTTCTACAATGAGCAGTTCTTC; CDR3 protein: CASSKFTASFYNEQFF
D gene: TRBD2; V gene: TRBV18; J gene: TRBJ2-7; clone size: few; CDR3 DNA: TGTGCCAGCTCACCACTACTAGCGGGACTGGATTCAGGCGAGCAGTACTTC; CDR3 protein: CASSPLLAGLDSGEQYF
D gene: NA; V gene: TRBV5-1; J gene: TRBJ2-7; clone size: NA; CDR3 DNA: TGCGCCAGCAGCACGAACGACCGGGGTACCTACGAGCAGTACTTC; CDR3 protein: CASSTNDRGTYEQYF
D gene: NA; V gene: TRBV10-2; J gene: TRBJ2-5; clone size: few; CDR3 DNA: TGCGCCAGCAGTTTTTCCGGGACCGCTCAAGAGACCCAGTACTTC; CDR3 protein: CASSFSGTAQETQYF
D gene: NA; V gene: TRBV27; J gene: TRBJ2-1; clone size: few; CDR3 DNA: TGTGCCAGCAGCTTAGTCGGATTATATGAGCAGTTCTTC; CDR3 protein: CASSLVGLYEQFF
D gene: NA; V gene: TRBV28; J gene: TRBJ2-5; clone size: many; CDR3 DNA: TGTGCCAGCAGTTTACAACCCCCAGAGAGGGAGACCCAGTACTTC; CDR3 protein: CASSLQPPERETQYF
D gene: NA; V gene: TRBV10-3; J gene: TRBJ2-7; clone size: few; CDR3 DNA: TGTGCCATCAGTACAGGGGAGGGCGGGAGGTCCCACGAGCAGTACTTC; CDR3 protein: CAISTGEGGRSHEQYF
D gene: TRBD2; V gene: TRBV27; J gene: TRBJ2-3; clone size: NA; CDR3 DNA: TGTGCCAGCGGAGTAAAGGGAGGGGAGGTGCGCACAGATACGCAGTATTTT; CDR3 protein: CASGVKGGEVRTDTQYF
D gene: NA; V gene: TRBV11-3; J gene: TRBJ2-1; clone size: many; CDR3 DNA: TGTGCCAGCAGCCCCCGGGCTAGCTCGGATGAGCAGTTCTTC; CDR3 protein: CASSPRASSDEQFF
D gene: NA; V gene: TRBV10-2; J gene: TRBJ2-3; clone size: NA; CDR3 DNA: TGCGCCAGCAGATCTAGACGCACAGATACGCAGTATTTT; CDR3 protein: CASRSRRTDTQYF
D gene: NA; V gene: TRBV4-3; J gene: TRBJ2-5; clone size: many; CDR3 DNA: TGCGCCAGCAGCCAAACTGCAGGTGATCAAGAGACCCAGTACTTC; CDR3 protein: CASSQTAGDQETQYF
D gene: TRBD1; V gene: TRBV29-1; J gene: TRBJ2-1; clone size: many; CDR3 DNA: TGCAGCGTTGAAGAACCTTGGACAGGAGAATACAATGAGCAGTTCTTC; CDR3 protein: CSVEEPWTGEYNEQFF
D gene: NA; V gene: TRBV7-8; J gene: TRBJ2-3; clone size: few; CDR3 DNA: TGTGCCAGCAGCTTTGAACTGCCTAGCACAGATACGCAGTATTTT; CDR3 protein: CASSFELPSTDTQYF
D gene: TRBD2; V gene: TRBV4-3; J gene: TRBJ2-1; clone size: NA; CDR3 DNA: TGCGCCAGCAGCCAAGAGACGGGACTAGCGGATGAGCAGTTCTTC; CDR3 protein: CASSQETGLADEQFF
D gene: TRBD1; V gene: TRBV3-1; J gene: TRBJ1-2; clone size: few; CDR3 DNA: TGTGCCAGCAGCCCGAAGTCAGGGGGACCCTGGGTCGGCTACACCTTC; CDR3 protein: CASSPKSGGPWVGYTF
D gene: NA; V gene: TRBV10-3; J gene: TRBJ2-3; clone size: many; CDR3 DNA: TGTGCCATCAGTTCGCCCCCCGGCAGAAACACAGATACGCAGTATTTT; CDR3 protein: CAISSPPGRNTDTQYF
D gene: TRBD1; V gene: TRBV4-2; J gene: TRBJ2-7; clone size: NA; CDR3 DNA: TGTGCCAGCAGCCCTCTCGCCACAGGGGCGACCTACGAGCAGTACTTC; CDR3 protein: CASSPLATGATYEQYF
D gene: NA; V gene: TRBV12-3/TRBV12-4; J gene: TRBJ2-3; clone size: few; CDR3 DNA: TGTGCCAGCACGGATGGACTACTGGCAGATACGCAGTATTTT; CDR3 protein: CASTDGLLADTQYF
D gene: NA; V gene: TRBV2; J gene: TRBJ1-1; clone size: NA; CDR3 DNA: TGTGCCAGCAGTGAAATGGGGGCTTGGCTCACTGAAGCTTTCTTT; CDR3 protein: CASSEMGAWLTEAFF
D gene: TRBD1; V gene: TRBV27; J gene: TRBJ2-1; clone size: NA; CDR3 DNA: TGTGCCAGCAGTGCGGACAGGGGGAGGAATGAGCAGTTCTTC; CDR3 protein: CASSADRGRNEQFF
D gene: NA; V gene: TRBV5-1; J gene: TRBJ2-1; clone size: many; CDR3 DNA: TGCGCCCCAGGACCGCTCTACAATGAGCAGTTCTTC; CDR3 protein: CAPGPLYNEQFF